This T cell receptor (beta chain) originates from a study of T cell clones after liver transplantation. About the research overall: As an antigen-independent comparator, third-party-reactive TCRbeta sequences came from pre-transplant mixed lymphocyte reactions.

Germline CDR1 LNHDA, CDR2 SQIVND (reference sequence). V lost 10 bases to trimming and J lost 3 bases, with 21 bases between them. The CDR3 has 15 residues. Only in-frame clones appear in the TCRdb table, and some are missing; sequencing was by immunoSEQ multiplex PCR. The top ten clones hold around 0.83% of a sample with some 110,000 clones, just over 90% of them seen once. Thawed unstimulated PBMCs were FACS-sorted by CD3, CD4 and CD8 into two populations. Specimen: CD4+ T cells from blood, collected 12 months after liver transplant. The chain employs TRBV19 and TRBJ2-5; the D is unclear. This TCR was recovered from a human patient who received a liver transplant. The T cells may partly be graft donor cells. CDR3 sequence reads: CATARVNPGEETQYF. CDR3 DNA: TGTGCCACCGCTCGTGTAAACCCTGGGGAAGAGACCCAGTACTTC.